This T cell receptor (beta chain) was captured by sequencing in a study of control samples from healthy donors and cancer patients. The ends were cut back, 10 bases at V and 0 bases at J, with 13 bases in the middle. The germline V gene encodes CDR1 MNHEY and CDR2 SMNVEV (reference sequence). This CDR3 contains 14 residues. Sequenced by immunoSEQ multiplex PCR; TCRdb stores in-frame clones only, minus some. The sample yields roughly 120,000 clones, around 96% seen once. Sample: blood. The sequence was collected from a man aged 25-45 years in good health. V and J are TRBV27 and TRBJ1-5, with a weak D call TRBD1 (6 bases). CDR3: CATVRGDSNQPQHF. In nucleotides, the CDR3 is TGTGCCACTGTTAGGGGGGATAGCAATCAGCCCCAGCATTTT.